A single T cell receptor beta chain is shown here with its context. Its antigen target is currently unknown. Trimmed from V: 7 bases; trimmed from J: 2 bases; junction bases lacking a gene match: 14. Looking up the germline V gene yields CDR1 SGHRS and CDR2 YFSETQ. Taken from cysteine to phenylalanine, the CDR3 has 16 residues. Here the CDR3 DNA is all that survives: 48 bases in frame from base 1. This entry comes from a study of cytomegalovirus exposure and HLA in healthy donors (TCRdb year 2017). Describing the broader study: An earlier analysis of approximately 590 of the donors reported about 250 Gb of sequence data and 117 million unique TCR beta sequences from roughly 200 million T cells. Approximately 330 gigabases of sequencing data and tens of millions of unique TCR sequences made up an early release that covered fewer than 650 HLA-typed donors. Of the 398 genotyped donors, approximately 82% fell in the genetic ancestry cluster associated with self-reported Caucasian donors. The study aimed to test whether signatures of past pathogen exposure could be identified by cataloging public T cell receptors. The study used immunosequencing to profile the T cell repertoires of under 700 subjects and linked those repertoires to cytomegalovirus serostatus. Along with the roughly 670-subject first cohort, a separate validation cohort of 120 different subjects was used. The study combined high-throughput TCR immunosequencing, statistical association of individual TCRs with disease status, and machine learning to predict cytomegalovirus infection status. To study patterns of TCR occurrence, a later analysis re-analyzed previously published TCR beta repertoires from 500 to 850 donors and added high-resolution HLA genotyping. The later analysis used no new phenotypic data to find candidate immune exposures, relying instead on TCR beta sequences and their occurrence across donors. An earlier analysis of a few hundred of the donors applied high-throughput TCR beta sequencing to assess whether each TCR beta V gene segment acted as functional or pseudogenic. Donor age, sex, ethnicity and CMV serostatus were compiled together with the repertoire data. In a later genetic analysis, genome-wide SNP genotypes for about three fifths of the roughly 670 donors were used, and that subset was treated as a discovery cohort. All discovery cohort repertoires had been generated on a single sequencing platform. Both class I and class II loci were covered by HLA typing, at four-digit resolution. Typing coverage varied by locus: roughly 620-640 donors for A, B, C, DRB1 and DQB1; roughly 560 for DQA1; over 600 for DPA1; roughly 470 for DPB1. Roughly 5 DR-DQ haplotypes were handled as single units for association and clustering, since linkage in the cohort was strong. Across about 380 genotyped donors of the cohort, an average of roughly 250,000 unique TCR beta nucleotide sequences per donor were sequenced, and roughly 18% of those sequences were non-productive.

The cohort consisted of approximately 670 healthy bone marrow donors. At the time of sampling, every cohort member was nominally healthy, though immune exposures that went unrecorded were likely present. The donor tested CMV seronegative and was one of the 352 seronegative cohort members. A peripheral blood sample was collected from each donor, and TCR beta sequencing was performed on peripheral blood mononuclear cells. The Qiagen DNeasy Blood Extraction Kit was used to extract genomic DNA from the blood cell samples. What the study reported, not specific to this receptor: In a later analysis, 16,951 TCR beta sequences were associated with specific HLA alleles at a false discovery rate of 0.05. A later genetic analysis reported fewer N-insertions in productive TCRs among donors in an Asian-associated ancestry cluster than the approximately 670-donor mean. The cohort was sequenced for TCR beta chains only, and without alpha or paired-chain data the features that could be detected were limited. Linkage disequilibrium might explain the correlated functional status among segregating V segments, but an unknown experimental factor could not be excluded. A further reported finding was that TCR beta sequences accurately predicted the HLA-A and HLA-B alleles for most subjects in the first cohort. A cluster of highly shared sequence variants was judged likely to be a technical artifact of the sequencing pipeline. In a later analysis, several top co-occurrence clusters were reported to appear linked to parvovirus B19, influenza, CMV and Epstein-Barr virus. The study gave a list of under 200 TCR beta chains associated with cytomegalovirus. Because HLA typing was missing for some donors at each locus, association tests included only the typed subset. Presence/absence analyses assumed roughly uniform sequencing depth across donors, an assumption that may not hold. The only immune exposure information available for the cohort was CMV serostatus. A later genetic analysis associated a missense DCLRE1C variant with V-gene and J-gene trimming of TCR beta chains, and an independent cohort replicated the association. According to a later analysis, most CMV-associated TCR beta chains appeared to be HLA-restricted, and the HLA associations seemed to be driven largely by CMV exposure. The authors suggested that the approach could potentially be generalized to other disease states and immunological phenotypes. Most TCR sequences were seen in very few donors, while some public TCRs were found in many individuals. A few of the identified cytomegalovirus-associated TCR beta chains were confirmed in vitro to be specific for cytomegalovirus antigens. In a later analysis, the rate of TCR association differed among HLA loci, with DRB1 alleles having the most associated TCRs and HLA-C alleles having the fewest. Some IMGT-functional V segments, including TRBV6-2 and TRBV6-3, could not be distinguished by the 87-base-pair reads and were therefore excluded. The earlier analysis of about 600 of the donors excluded 15 to 20 rarely observed V segments, including chromosome 9 orphons, because counts were too low. An earlier analysis of 587 of the donors showed that most TCR beta V segments appeared in productive rearrangements either about 87% or about 30% of the time, which broadly matched IMGT annotations. Assigning TCR associations to individual alleles was difficult when HLA alleles, especially DR and DQ, strongly co-occurred. The classifier was reported to diagnose cytomegalovirus status with high specificity and sensitivity in both the original cohort and the validation cohort. In a later analysis, HLA-associated TCR beta chains showed more clonal expansion and lower generation probabilities than non-associated chains that were equally common.

The method was the immunoSEQ multiplex PCR assay. A mixture of 60 forward primers for TCR Vbeta segments and 13 reverse primers for TCR Jbeta segments was used in the multiplex PCR. The CDR3 region of rearranged TCR beta genes was amplified from genomic DNA with a multiplex PCR assay. On the Illumina HiSeq System, the amplified TCR beta libraries were sequenced as 87-base-pair reads. Turning to the authors' computational methods: In a later analysis, tens of millions of unique TCR beta chains were counted across the approximately 640 repertoires, and about 9.9 million of these chains were shared by at least two donors. To remove PCR and sequencing errors, raw reads were error-corrected and collapsed into unique sequences using a nearest-neighbor algorithm that merged closely related sequences. Alignment of CDR3 sequences to IMGT reference sequences was used to assign V, D and J gene segments. Each retained sequence needed at least a six-nucleotide match to both a V gene segment and a J gene segment. A rearrangement counted as productive if the CDR3 had no stop codons and remained in frame with V and J, and every other rearrangement counted as non-productive. CDR3 was defined according to IMGT convention as the region running from the second conserved V-encoded cysteine to the conserved J-encoded phenylalanine. Sequences without an unambiguous match to a single V gene segment were excluded from the earlier analysis of a few hundred of the donors. In an earlier analysis of approximately 500 of the donors, a V segment was called functional when productive rearrangements were above 56.7%, and segregating when the standard deviation between donors exceeded 5%. To diagnose cytomegalovirus status from the catalog of TCR beta chain sequences, a statistical classification framework was built. In a later analysis, TCR nucleotide sequences were compared against IMGT/GENE-DB human TR gene sequences so that V and J genes could be assigned. Using the TCRdist pipeline, a later analysis assigned CDR3 sequences along with most-parsimonious VDJ recombination scenarios. In a later analysis, each TCR beta chain was defined by its CDR3 amino acid sequence together with its V-gene family, and reads without a unique V-gene family were excluded. In a later analysis, 450 to 600 highly shared, low-generation-probability nucleotide sequences were removed to address suspected cross-contamination and a sequencing artifact. For each public chain, a later analysis derived a clonal expansion index from normalized ranks of inferred template counts within each repertoire. In a later analysis, generation probabilities were computed with a VDJ recombination model fitted to out-of-frame rearrangements, and the resulting probabilities were checked against IGoR. Hypergeometric tests were used in a later analysis to score TCR-TCR, TCR-HLA and TCR-CMV co-occurrence, with a repertoire-size bias correction applied to the TCR pairs. False discovery rates were estimated in a later analysis by permuting HLA or CMV assignments 20 times. In a later analysis, co-occurring TCRs were grouped using DBSCAN, and TCRdist sequence similarity was added for clustering within HLA-allele-positive subsets. Repertoires with fewer than 30,000 or more than 120,000 public chains were left out of co-occurrence clustering, as were about five repertoires with anomalous nucleotide sharing. The table comes from immuneACCESS by way of TCRdb, which keeps in-frame sequences with V and J called. Part of the clones is missing from these tables; in studies checked, under half for an unresolved V gene and the rest for unknown reasons. V and J calls plus clone size are reproduced from that table; the DNA served to infer D and trimming. This sample's listing comprises fewer than 200,000 clones. The ten biggest clones cover about 1.2% of the sample.

The sample taken for sequencing was PBMCs. The TCR sequence derives from a woman in her sixties in good health and CMV-seronegative. The chain uses TRBV5-1 and TRBJ2-7, and 8 junctional nucleotides match TRBD2. Here the CDR3 is given as CASGQGPVAGTYEQYF. The bases are TGCGCCAGCGGGCAGGGCCCAGTAGCGGGGACCTACGAGCAGTACTTC.